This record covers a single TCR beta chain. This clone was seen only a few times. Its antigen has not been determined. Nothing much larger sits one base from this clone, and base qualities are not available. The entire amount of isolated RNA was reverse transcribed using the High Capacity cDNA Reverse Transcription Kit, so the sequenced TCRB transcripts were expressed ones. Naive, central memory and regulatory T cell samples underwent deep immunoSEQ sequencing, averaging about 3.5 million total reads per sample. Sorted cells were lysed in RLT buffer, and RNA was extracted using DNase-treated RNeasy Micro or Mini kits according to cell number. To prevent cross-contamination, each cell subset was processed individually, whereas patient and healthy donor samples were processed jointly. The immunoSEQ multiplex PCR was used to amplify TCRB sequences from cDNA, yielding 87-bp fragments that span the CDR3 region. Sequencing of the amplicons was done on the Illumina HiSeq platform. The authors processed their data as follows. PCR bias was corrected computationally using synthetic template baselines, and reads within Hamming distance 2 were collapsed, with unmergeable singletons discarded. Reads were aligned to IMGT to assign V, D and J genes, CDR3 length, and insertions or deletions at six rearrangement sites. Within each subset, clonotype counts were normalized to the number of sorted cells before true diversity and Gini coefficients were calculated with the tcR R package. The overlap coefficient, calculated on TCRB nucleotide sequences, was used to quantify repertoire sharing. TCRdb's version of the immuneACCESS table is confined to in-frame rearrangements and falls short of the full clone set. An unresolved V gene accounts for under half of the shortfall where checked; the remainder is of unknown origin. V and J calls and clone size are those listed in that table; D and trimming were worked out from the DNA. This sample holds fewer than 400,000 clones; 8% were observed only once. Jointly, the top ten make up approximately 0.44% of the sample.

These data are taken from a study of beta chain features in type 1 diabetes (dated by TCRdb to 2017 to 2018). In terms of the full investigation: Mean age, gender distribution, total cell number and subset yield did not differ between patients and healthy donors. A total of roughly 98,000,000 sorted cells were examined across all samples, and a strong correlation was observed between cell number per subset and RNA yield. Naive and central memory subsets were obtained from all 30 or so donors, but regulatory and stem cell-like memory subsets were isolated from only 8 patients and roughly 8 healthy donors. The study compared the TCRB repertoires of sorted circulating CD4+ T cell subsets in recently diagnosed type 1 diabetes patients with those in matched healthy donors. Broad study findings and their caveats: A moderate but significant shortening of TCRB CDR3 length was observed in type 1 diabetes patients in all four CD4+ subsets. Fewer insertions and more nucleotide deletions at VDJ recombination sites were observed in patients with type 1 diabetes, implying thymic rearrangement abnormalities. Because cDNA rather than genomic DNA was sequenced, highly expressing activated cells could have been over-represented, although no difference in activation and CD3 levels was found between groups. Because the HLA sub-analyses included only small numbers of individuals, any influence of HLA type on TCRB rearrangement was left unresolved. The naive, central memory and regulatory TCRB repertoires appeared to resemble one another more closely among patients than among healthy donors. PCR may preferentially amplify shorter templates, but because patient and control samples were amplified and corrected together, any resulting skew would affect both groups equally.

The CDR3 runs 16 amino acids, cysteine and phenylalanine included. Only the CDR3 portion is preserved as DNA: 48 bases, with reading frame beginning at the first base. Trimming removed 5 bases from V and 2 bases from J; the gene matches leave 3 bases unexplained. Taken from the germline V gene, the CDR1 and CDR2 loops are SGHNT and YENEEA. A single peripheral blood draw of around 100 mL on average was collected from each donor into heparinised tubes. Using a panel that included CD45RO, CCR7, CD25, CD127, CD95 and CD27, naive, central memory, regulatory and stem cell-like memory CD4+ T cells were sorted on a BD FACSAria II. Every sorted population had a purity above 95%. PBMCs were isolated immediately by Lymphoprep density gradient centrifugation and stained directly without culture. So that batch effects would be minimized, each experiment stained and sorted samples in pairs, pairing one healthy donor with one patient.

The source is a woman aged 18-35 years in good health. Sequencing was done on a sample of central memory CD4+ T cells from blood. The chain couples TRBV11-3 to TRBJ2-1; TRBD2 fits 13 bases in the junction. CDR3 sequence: CASSRTSGSPYNEQFF. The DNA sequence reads TGTGCCAGCAGCCGGACTAGCGGGAGTCCCTACAATGAGCAGTTCTTC.